Listed below are T cell receptor beta chains from one sample, sequenced in a study of T cell responses to AZD1222 COVID-19 vaccine. Sequencing was performed with immunoSEQ multiplex PCR; in TCRdb, only in-frame clones are kept and a portion is missing. The data show under 150,000 clones, about 90% seen once. This sample comprised peripheral blood, obtained 28 days after the second AZD1222 dose. The receptors here all came from an adult who received the AZD1222 COVID-19 vaccine. CDR3s include the opening cysteine and the closing phenylalanine or tryptophan. D genes are given only for firm matches. Clone size is given for some rows only: seen once, a few or many times, or a class if the clone is expanded.

TRBJ1-5 - - TRBV18 CASSLAFSGGNQPQHF TGTGCCAGCTCACTAGCCTTTTCGGGGGGCAATCAGCCCCAGCATTTT
TRBJ2-5 - - TRBV3-1/TRBV3-2 CASKVAEQETQYF TGTGCCAGCAAGGTAGCGGAACAAGAGACCCAGTACTTC
TRBJ2-1 - - TRBV7-9 CASSLSRVGSYNEQFF TGTGCCAGCAGCTTATCCAGGGTGGGTTCCTACAATGAGCAGTTCTTC
TRBJ2-3 TRBD2 once TRBV7-2 CASTLSGRATDTQYF TGTGCCAGCACCTTGAGCGGGAGGGCAACAGATACGCAGTATTTT
TRBJ1-5 TRBD1 - TRBV15 CATSGQGRWSNQPQHF TGTGCCACCAGCGGACAGGGGCGGTGGAGCAATCAGCCCCAGCATTTT
TRBJ1-1 TRBD1 - TRBV5-6 CASRWLTGGSTEAFF TGTGCCAGCAGGTGGTTAACAGGGGGGAGCACTGAAGCTTTCTTT
TRBJ1-2 TRBD1 - TRBV19 CATGQAKDFVVGYTF TGTGCCACTGGACAGGCCAAGGATTTCGTTGTGGGCTACACCTTC
TRBJ1-1 - - TRBV15 CATSRVGGLGTNTEAFF TGTGCCACCAGCAGAGTGGGGGGCCTCGGTACGAACACTGAAGCTTTCTTT
TRBJ1-2 - - TRBV19 CASKKGDLPHYGYTF TGTGCCAGTAAAAAGGGAGATCTTCCCCACTATGGCTACACCTTC
TRBJ1-2 TRBD1 - TRBV4-3 CASSQDRSRGSYTF TGCGCCAGCAGCCAAGATCGAAGCAGGGGGAGTTACACCTTC
TRBJ1-4 - - TRBV21-1 CASSYDQKIAPGLRTNEKLFF TGTGCCAGCAGCTACGACCAAAAGATCGCCCCGGGGTTACGAACTAATGAAAAACTGTTTTTT
TRBJ2-1 - - TRBV19 CASSPYGSYNEQFF TGTGCCAGTTCGCCCTACGGAAGTTACAATGAGCAGTTCTTC
TRBJ1-2 - few TRBV19 CASSTTHRGYTF TGTGCCAGTAGTACCACCCACCGTGGCTACACCTTC
TRBJ2-3 TRBD2 - TRBV7-6 CASSFAGGITDTQYF TGTGCCAGCAGCTTCGCGGGAGGGATTACAGATACGCAGTATTTT
TRBJ1-6 - - TRBV6-5 CASSYGQLPISPLHF TGTGCCAGCAGTTACGGGCAGCTCCCCATTTCACCCCTCCACTTT
TRBJ2-3 TRBD1 - TRBV5-4 CASSLARDRGTDTQYF TGTGCCAGCAGCTTGGCCCGGGACAGGGGCACGGATACGCAGTATTTT
TRBJ2-7 TRBD1 - TRBV5-1 CASSWDRDYEQYF TGCGCCAGCAGCTGGGACAGAGACTACGAGCAGTACTTC
TRBJ2-3 TRBD2 - TRBV3-1/TRBV3-2 CASSQGGSTDTQYF TGTGCCAGCAGCCAGGGAGGGAGCACAGATACGCAGTATTTT
TRBJ1-2 - - TRBV10-3 CARRSGEGYGYTF TGTGCCAGGAGGTCAGGGGAAGGCTATGGCTACACCTTC
TRBJ2-7 TRBD2 - TRBV28 CASTNRLAGFEQYF TGTGCCAGCACCAATCGTCTAGCGGGATTCGAGCAGTACTTC
TRBJ1-3 - - TRBV6-1 CASSVMVSLSGNTIYF TGTGCCAGCAGTGTCATGGTCAGCCTCTCTGGAAACACCATATATTTT
TRBJ1-2 - - TRBV18 CASSQDTSGYTF TGTGCCAGCTCACAGGACACCAGTGGCTACACCTTC